This T cell receptor beta chain emerged from a study of cytomegalovirus exposure and HLA in healthy donors. Study findings and constraints: Reportedly, cytomegalovirus status was diagnosed with high sensitivity and specificity. Productive status was seen about 90% or about 30% of the time for most TCR beta V segments in an earlier analysis.

CDR1 is MGHRA and CDR2 is YSYEKL in the germline V gene. The CDR3 extends over 17 amino acids. The V gene lost 1 base and the J gene lost 0 bases, with 13 bases spanning the gap. Remarks on this clone: Its antigen is unknown.

The PCR had 60 Vbeta and 13 Jbeta primers. Generated by immunoSEQ multiplex PCR, the TCRdb table keeps only in-frame clones and is missing some. The sample has 110,000 to 150,000 clones; approximately 80% are singletons. The sample taken for sequencing was PBMCs. This chain connects TRBV4-1 to TRBJ2-1, with D tentatively TRBD2 (5 bases). This TCR derives from a woman aged 40-49 years in good health and CMV-seronegative. CDR3 residues: CASSQAKWESSYNEQFF. CDR3 DNA: TGCGCCAGCAGCCAAGCGAAGTGGGAGAGCTCCTACAATGAGCAGTTCTTC.